A selection of T cell receptor beta chains follows, all from one sample in a study of OX40 agonist ivuxolimab in advanced cancers. The repertoire was sequenced with immunoSEQ multiplex PCR; TCRdb's copy has only in-frame clones and lacks some. Of under 65,000 clones in the sample, about 91% are singletons; the top ten hold around 0.42%. The material was CD4+ or CD8+ T cells sorted from blood, obtained in a trial of the OX40 agonist ivuxolimab. The source is an adult with an advanced solid tumor such as melanoma, head and neck, liver or kidney cancer. Each CDR3 is given with its conserved first and last residue. D genes are given only for firm matches. Size is stated for part of the rows, as once, few or many counts, or as a class when the clone is expanded.

V gene: TRBV14; D gene: -; clone size: -; J gene: TRBJ2-1; CDR3 protein: CASSPLADSYNEQFF; CDR3 DNA: TGTGCCAGCAGCCCCTTAGCGGACTCCTACAATGAGCAGTTCTTC
V gene: TRBV20-1; D gene: -; clone size: once; J gene: TRBJ2-3; CDR3 protein: CSASRTDTQYF; CDR3 DNA: TGCAGTGCGAGCAGGACAGATACGCAGTATTTT
V gene: TRBV6-1; D gene: -; clone size: -; J gene: TRBJ2-4; CDR3 protein: CASSEASSLAKNIQYF; CDR3 DNA: TGTGCCAGCAGTGAAGCGTCTAGCTTAGCCAAAAACATTCAGTACTTC
V gene: TRBV5-1; D gene: TRBD2; clone size: -; J gene: TRBJ2-5; CDR3 protein: CASSLEPAGVGETQYF; CDR3 DNA: TGCGCCAGCAGCTTGGAGCCAGCGGGAGTAGGAGAGACCCAGTACTTC
V gene: TRBV19; D gene: TRBD1; clone size: -; J gene: TRBJ1-2; CDR3 protein: CATTWPGQGRGGYGYTF; CDR3 DNA: TGTGCCACCACCTGGCCGGGACAGGGGCGTGGGGGTTATGGCTACACCTTC
V gene: TRBV19; D gene: TRBD1; clone size: -; J gene: TRBJ1-2; CDR3 protein: CASGQGARLGGYTF; CDR3 DNA: TGTGCCAGTGGACAGGGGGCGCGGCTTGGCGGCTACACCTTC
V gene: TRBV25-1; D gene: TRBD1; clone size: -; J gene: TRBJ2-1; CDR3 protein: CASSDPTGTGAYNEQFF; CDR3 DNA: TGTGCCAGCAGTGACCCGACCGGGACAGGGGCCTACAATGAGCAGTTCTTC
V gene: TRBV19; D gene: TRBD2; clone size: -; J gene: TRBJ2-7; CDR3 protein: CASSIGLAGAAYEQYF; CDR3 DNA: TGTGCCAGTAGTATCGGGCTAGCGGGCGCAGCATACGAGCAGTACTTC
V gene: TRBV18; D gene: -; clone size: -; J gene: TRBJ2-6; CDR3 protein: CASSPSGPGSGANVLTF; CDR3 DNA: TGTGCCAGCTCACCATCTGGCCCGGGCTCTGGGGCCAACGTCCTGACTTTC
V gene: TRBV25-1; D gene: TRBD1; clone size: -; J gene: TRBJ1-5; CDR3 protein: CASSGTGQLSNQPQHF; CDR3 DNA: TGTGCCAGCAGTGGTACGGGACAGCTTAGCAATCAGCCCCAGCATTTT
V gene: TRBV18; D gene: -; clone size: -; J gene: TRBJ2-3; CDR3 protein: CASSPVSNTDTQYF; CDR3 DNA: TGTGCCAGCTCACCTGTTTCAAACACAGATACGCAGTATTTT
V gene: TRBV5-6; D gene: TRBD2; clone size: once; J gene: TRBJ2-7; CDR3 protein: CASSLRRLAPYEQYF; CDR3 DNA: TGTGCCAGCAGCCTAAGAAGACTAGCACCCTACGAGCAGTACTTC
V gene: TRBV9; D gene: TRBD1; clone size: -; J gene: TRBJ1-2; CDR3 protein: CASSAARTGYIDYGYTF; CDR3 DNA: TGTGCCAGCAGCGCCGCCAGGACAGGGTATATTGACTATGGCTACACCTTC
V gene: TRBV11-2; D gene: -; clone size: -; J gene: TRBJ2-1; CDR3 protein: CASSPRGLLGRYNEQFF; CDR3 DNA: TGTGCCAGCAGCCCCCGCGGGCTATTAGGAAGGTACAATGAGCAGTTCTTC
V gene: TRBV19; D gene: TRBD1; clone size: -; J gene: TRBJ1-5; CDR3 protein: CASSSGQAQPQHF; CDR3 DNA: TGTGCCAGTAGTAGCGGACAGGCGCAGCCCCAGCATTTT
V gene: TRBV30; D gene: -; clone size: -; J gene: TRBJ2-3; CDR3 protein: CAWSSGASTDTQYF; CDR3 DNA: TGTGCCTGGAGCTCAGGGGCTAGCACAGATACGCAGTATTTT
V gene: TRBV5-5; D gene: -; clone size: -; J gene: TRBJ2-2; CDR3 protein: CASSYGTTNTGELFF; CDR3 DNA: TGTGCCAGCAGCTACGGGACAACAAACACCGGGGAGCTGTTTTTT
V gene: TRBV7-2; D gene: -; clone size: few; J gene: TRBJ2-2; CDR3 protein: CASSSGRLGGTGELFF; CDR3 DNA: TGTGCCAGCAGCTCGGGACGGCTGGGGGGCACCGGGGAGCTGTTTTTT
V gene: TRBV5-1; D gene: TRBD1; clone size: few; J gene: TRBJ2-3; CDR3 protein: CASSPRQGSTDTQYF; CDR3 DNA: TGCGCCAGCAGCCCACGACAGGGGAGCACAGATACGCAGTATTTT
V gene: TRBV7-9; D gene: -; clone size: -; J gene: TRBJ1-3; CDR3 protein: CASSLFESLGNTIYF; CDR3 DNA: TGTGCCAGCAGCTTATTCGAATCCTTAGGAAACACCATATATTTT
V gene: TRBV20-1; D gene: -; clone size: -; J gene: TRBJ1-4; CDR3 protein: CSARGGESVFF; CDR3 DNA: TGCAGTGCTAGAGGCGGAGAGTCGGTGTTTTTT
V gene: TRBV6-5; D gene: TRBD1; clone size: medium-sized; J gene: TRBJ1-1; CDR3 protein: CASSGDSGAFF; CDR3 DNA: TGTGCCAGCAGTGGGGACAGTGGGGCTTTCTTT
V gene: TRBV27; D gene: TRBD2; clone size: -; J gene: TRBJ2-1; CDR3 protein: CASSLLTSGRTLF; CDR3 DNA: TGTGCCAGCAGTTTATTGACTAGCGGGAGAACTCTCTTC
V gene: TRBV7-9; D gene: -; clone size: -; J gene: TRBJ2-7; CDR3 protein: CASTKGVDEQYF; CDR3 DNA: TGTGCCAGCACGAAGGGGGTGGACGAGCAGTACTTC
V gene: TRBV28; D gene: TRBD1; clone size: -; J gene: TRBJ2-1; CDR3 protein: CASSTGTGRLQFF; CDR3 DNA: TGTGCCAGCAGCACCGGGACAGGGCGGTTGCAGTTCTTC
V gene: TRBV19; D gene: TRBD2; clone size: -; J gene: TRBJ2-7; CDR3 protein: CASIEARRLAAFSYEQYF; CDR3 DNA: TGTGCCAGTATAGAGGCCCGGAGGCTAGCGGCATTCTCCTACGAGCAGTACTTC
V gene: TRBV19; D gene: TRBD2; clone size: -; J gene: TRBJ2-1; CDR3 protein: CASRLAGVNSHEQFF; CDR3 DNA: TGTGCCAGTAGACTAGCGGGAGTTAATTCCCATGAGCAGTTCTTC
V gene: TRBV30; D gene: -; clone size: -; J gene: TRBJ1-5; CDR3 protein: CAWSRAGSGDQPQHF; CDR3 DNA: TGTGCCTGGAGTCGTGCAGGCTCGGGAGATCAGCCCCAGCATTTT
V gene: TRBV25-1; D gene: -; clone size: -; J gene: TRBJ1-5; CDR3 protein: CASSDEGNAQHF; CDR3 DNA: TGTGCCAGCAGTGACGAAGGGAATGCCCAGCATTTT
V gene: TRBV19; D gene: -; clone size: few; J gene: TRBJ2-4; CDR3 protein: CASSPGVGWKAKNIQYF; CDR3 DNA: TGTGCCAGTAGCCCTGGGGTCGGGTGGAAAGCCAAAAACATTCAGTACTTC
V gene: TRBV30; D gene: -; clone size: -; J gene: TRBJ1-2; CDR3 protein: CAWGAGGGNYGYTF; CDR3 DNA: TGTGCCTGGGGGGCTGGGGGCGGGAACTATGGCTACACCTTC
V gene: TRBV6-1; D gene: -; clone size: -; J gene: TRBJ2-1; CDR3 protein: CASSEWGEGNWNEQFF; CDR3 DNA: TGTGCCAGCAGTGAATGGGGGGAAGGGAATTGGAATGAGCAGTTCTTC
V gene: TRBV7-9; D gene: TRBD2; clone size: -; J gene: TRBJ2-7; CDR3 protein: CASSLSAGTMYEQYF; CDR3 DNA: TGTGCCAGCAGCTTAAGTGCAGGGACTATGTACGAGCAGTACTTC
V gene: TRBV7-9; D gene: -; clone size: -; J gene: TRBJ2-1; CDR3 protein: CASSLVLGEQFF; CDR3 DNA: TGTGCCAGCAGCTTAGTGCTAGGGGAGCAGTTCTTC
V gene: TRBV29-1; D gene: TRBD2; clone size: -; J gene: TRBJ2-1; CDR3 protein: CSVEAGGLVGLYNEQFF; CDR3 DNA: TGCAGCGTTGAAGCTGGGGGACTAGTGGGTCTATACAATGAGCAGTTCTTC
V gene: TRBV30; D gene: -; clone size: -; J gene: TRBJ1-2; CDR3 protein: CAWSSGVLGGYTF; CDR3 DNA: TGTGCCTGGAGTTCCGGAGTCCTGGGTGGCTACACCTTC
V gene: TRBV28; D gene: TRBD1; clone size: -; J gene: TRBJ2-1; CDR3 protein: CASTLQGADEQFF; CDR3 DNA: TGTGCCAGCACCTTACAGGGGGCGGATGAGCAGTTCTTC
V gene: TRBV29-1; D gene: TRBD1; clone size: -; J gene: TRBJ1-1; CDR3 protein: CSVAGTGEAFF; CDR3 DNA: TGCAGCGTGGCCGGGACAGGTGAAGCTTTCTTT
V gene: TRBV18; D gene: -; clone size: -; J gene: TRBJ2-1; CDR3 protein: CASSPWRARNEQFF; CDR3 DNA: TGTGCCAGCTCACCGTGGAGGGCCCGCAATGAGCAGTTCTTC
V gene: TRBV6-5; D gene: TRBD1; clone size: -; J gene: TRBJ2-3; CDR3 protein: CASSPDRVADTQYF; CDR3 DNA: TGTGCCAGCAGCCCCGACAGGGTTGCAGATACGCAGTATTTT
V gene: TRBV13; D gene: -; clone size: -; J gene: TRBJ2-1; CDR3 protein: CASSFGGISYNEQFF; CDR3 DNA: TGTGCCAGCAGCTTCGGCGGAATCTCCTACAATGAGCAGTTCTTC
V gene: TRBV5-1; D gene: -; clone size: -; J gene: TRBJ2-2; CDR3 protein: CASSLLEGGTGELFF; CDR3 DNA: TGCGCCAGCAGCTTGTTGGAGGGGGGCACCGGGGAGCTGTTTTTT
V gene: TRBV18; D gene: -; clone size: -; J gene: TRBJ2-3; CDR3 protein: CASSPQGLADTQYF; CDR3 DNA: TGTGCCAGCTCACCCCAGGGTTTAGCAGATACGCAGTATTTT
V gene: TRBV10-3; D gene: TRBD1; clone size: -; J gene: TRBJ1-1; CDR3 protein: CAISDQGGKDTEAFF; CDR3 DNA: TGTGCCATCAGTGATCAGGGGGGGAAAGACACTGAAGCTTTCTTT
V gene: TRBV25-1; D gene: -; clone size: -; J gene: TRBJ1-2; CDR3 protein: CASSALYGYTF; CDR3 DNA: TGTGCCAGCAGTGCCCTCTATGGCTACACCTTC
V gene: TRBV5-1; D gene: -; clone size: -; J gene: TRBJ2-2; CDR3 protein: CASSSGGVAAGTGELFF; CDR3 DNA: TGCGCCAGCAGCTCCGGAGGGGTGGCCGCGGGCACCGGGGAGCTGTTTTTT
V gene: TRBV9; D gene: -; clone size: -; J gene: TRBJ1-1; CDR3 protein: CASSVRMNTEAFF; CDR3 DNA: TGTGCCAGCAGCGTCAGGATGAACACTGAAGCTTTCTTT
V gene: TRBV10-3; D gene: TRBD2; clone size: -; J gene: TRBJ2-7; CDR3 protein: CAITRTSDYEQYF; CDR3 DNA: TGTGCCATTACCAGGACTAGCGATTACGAGCAGTACTTC
V gene: TRBV6-6; D gene: TRBD1; clone size: -; J gene: TRBJ1-5; CDR3 protein: CASSTRTGGNQPQHF; CDR3 DNA: TGTGCCAGCAGTACACGGACAGGAGGGAATCAGCCCCAGCATTTT
V gene: TRBV27; D gene: -; clone size: once; J gene: TRBJ2-5; CDR3 protein: CASSLSWQETQYF; CDR3 DNA: TGTGCCAGCAGTTTATCGTGGCAAGAGACCCAGTACTTC
V gene: TRBV23-1; D gene: -; clone size: -; J gene: TRBJ2-4; CDR3 protein: CASSLWVAKNIQYF; CDR3 DNA: TGCGCCAGCAGTCTCTGGGTAGCCAAAAACATTCAGTACTTC
V gene: TRBV4-3; D gene: -; clone size: -; J gene: TRBJ1-6; CDR3 protein: CASSQEGDPLNSPLHF; CDR3 DNA: TGCGCCAGCAGCCAAGAAGGGGACCCTCTTAATTCACCCCTCCACTTT
V gene: TRBV5-1; D gene: TRBD2; clone size: -; J gene: TRBJ2-1; CDR3 protein: CASSLATGVTSGSYNEQFF; CDR3 DNA: TGCGCCAGCAGCCTGGCGACAGGGGTGACTAGCGGGAGTTACAATGAGCAGTTCTTC
V gene: TRBV2; D gene: TRBD1; clone size: few; J gene: TRBJ1-1; CDR3 protein: CATTGQLNTEAFF; CDR3 DNA: TGTGCCACCACGGGACAGTTGAACACTGAAGCTTTCTTT
V gene: TRBV7-2; D gene: TRBD1; clone size: once; J gene: TRBJ1-5; CDR3 protein: CASSSGQGGVQPQHF; CDR3 DNA: TGTGCCAGCAGCTCGGGACAGGGAGGCGTTCAGCCCCAGCATTTT
V gene: TRBV5-4; D gene: -; clone size: -; J gene: TRBJ1-2; CDR3 protein: CASSLVDFSGEGYTF; CDR3 DNA: TGTGCCAGCAGCTTGGTCGATTTCAGTGGGGAGGGCTACACCTTC
V gene: TRBV6-1; D gene: -; clone size: -; J gene: TRBJ1-1; CDR3 protein: CASTTNRQVNTEAFF; CDR3 DNA: TGTGCCAGTACTACAAATAGACAGGTGAACACTGAAGCTTTCTTT
V gene: TRBV6-5; D gene: -; clone size: -; J gene: TRBJ2-7; CDR3 protein: CASSYLDEQYF; CDR3 DNA: TGTGCCAGCAGTTACCTAGACGAGCAGTACTTC